The rows below give T cell receptor beta chains drawn from one sample of a study of blood T cell repertoires in COVID-19. Clones were read by immunoSEQ multiplex PCR, and TCRdb kept only the in-frame ones, dropping some. The sample records roughly 100,000 clones, around 87% being singletons. Sequencing used peripheral blood. The origin of the receptors is a man aged 50 or older with active or convalescent COVID-19. The CDR3 runs from the conserved cysteine through the conserved F or W. The D gene is left open where the match is weak. The size of a clone is reported for some rows only, either as once, few or many, or as a class for expanded clones.

V gene: TRBV10-2
D gene: TRBD2
J gene: TRBJ2-7
CDR3 length: 16
clone size: once
CDR3 DNA: TGCGCCAGCAGTGAGCCGGGACTAGGGGGACTTTACGAGCAGTACTTC
CDR3 protein: CASSEPGLGGLYEQYF

V gene: TRBV6-6
D gene: TRBD1
J gene: TRBJ1-6
CDR3 length: 15
clone size: NA
CDR3 DNA: TGTGCCAGCAAGGACAGGGCATCCTATAATTCACCCCTCCACTTT
CDR3 protein: CASKDRASYNSPLHF

V gene: TRBV18
D gene: NA
J gene: TRBJ2-5
CDR3 length: 13
clone size: NA
CDR3 DNA: TGTGCCAGCTCACCCGGACAGCAAGAGACCCAGTACTTC
CDR3 protein: CASSPGQQETQYF

V gene: TRBV27
D gene: NA
J gene: TRBJ1-5
CDR3 length: 13
clone size: NA
CDR3 DNA: TGTGCCAGCAGGATGAGTGGAGGTCAGCCCCAGCATTTT
CDR3 protein: CASRMSGGQPQHF

V gene: TRBV14
D gene: NA
J gene: TRBJ1-3
CDR3 length: 15
clone size: NA
CDR3 DNA: TGTGCCAGCAGCCAATTGAGTTATGAACGAAACACCATATATTTT
CDR3 protein: CASSQLSYERNTIYF

V gene: TRBV7-2
D gene: TRBD1
J gene: TRBJ2-1
CDR3 length: 15
clone size: once
CDR3 DNA: TGTGCCAGCAGCTTAGCCCTACAGGACAGGGGATCGGAGTTCTTC
CDR3 protein: CASSLALQDRGSEFF

V gene: TRBV23-1
D gene: NA
J gene: TRBJ1-1
CDR3 length: 12
clone size: NA
CDR3 DNA: TGCGCCGTCTCCGGGACATACACTGAAGCTTTCTTT
CDR3 protein: CAVSGTYTEAFF

V gene: TRBV10-2
D gene: NA
J gene: TRBJ2-7
CDR3 length: 14
clone size: NA
CDR3 DNA: TGCGCCAGCACCGGGGGGGACAGTAGATACGAGCAGTACTTC
CDR3 protein: CASTGGDSRYEQYF

V gene: TRBV7-9
D gene: TRBD2
J gene: TRBJ2-3
CDR3 length: 16
clone size: NA
CDR3 DNA: TGTGCCAGCACTCTAAGGAGCGGGGGGGCCACAGATACGCAGTATTTT
CDR3 protein: CASTLRSGGATDTQYF

V gene: TRBV11-2
D gene: NA
J gene: TRBJ1-2
CDR3 length: 14
clone size: once
CDR3 DNA: TGTGCCAGCAGCTCTGCGCCAACGAACTATGGCTACACCTTC
CDR3 protein: CASSSAPTNYGYTF

V gene: TRBV7-2
D gene: NA
J gene: TRBJ1-1
CDR3 length: 12
clone size: NA
CDR3 DNA: TGTGCGGCGAGGCACCCGAACACTGAAGCTTTCTTT
CDR3 protein: CAARHPNTEAFF

V gene: TRBV19
D gene: NA
J gene: TRBJ1-2
CDR3 length: 11
clone size: few
CDR3 DNA: TGTGCCAGTCGAGCAGGAAGCGGCTACACCTTC
CDR3 protein: CASRAGSGYTF

V gene: TRBV6-2/TRBV6-3
D gene: NA
J gene: TRBJ2-1
CDR3 length: 13
clone size: NA
CDR3 DNA: TGTGCCAGCAGTATGGGCCGAAGCAATGAGCAGTTCTTC
CDR3 protein: CASSMGRSNEQFF

V gene: TRBV28
D gene: TRBD1
J gene: TRBJ1-4
CDR3 length: 19
clone size: NA
CDR3 DNA: TGTGCCAGCAGTCCCCCCGGACAGGGGGCAATGTTGGAGAATGAAAAACTGTTTTTT
CDR3 protein: CASSPPGQGAMLENEKLFF

V gene: TRBV5-4
D gene: NA
J gene: TRBJ1-2
CDR3 length: 13
clone size: NA
CDR3 DNA: TGTGCCAGCAGCTTGGAGGGAGTCGATGGCTACACCTTC
CDR3 protein: CASSLEGVDGYTF

V gene: TRBV28
D gene: NA
J gene: TRBJ1-1
CDR3 length: 12
clone size: NA
CDR3 DNA: TGTGCCAGCAAAAGTTGGACAGCGGAAGCTTTCTTT
CDR3 protein: CASKSWTAEAFF

V gene: TRBV7-6
D gene: NA
J gene: TRBJ2-5
CDR3 length: 16
clone size: NA
CDR3 DNA: TGTGCCAGCAGTCGCCTTGTGGGGGCCAGCCAAGAGACCCAGTACTTC
CDR3 protein: CASSRLVGASQETQYF

V gene: TRBV3-1/TRBV3-2
D gene: TRBD2
J gene: TRBJ2-2
CDR3 length: 18
clone size: NA
CDR3 DNA: TGTGCCACCCGAAGGGGGGCTAGCGGGGAACCGAACACCGGGGAGCTGTTTTTT
CDR3 protein: CATRRGASGEPNTGELFF

V gene: TRBV5-1
D gene: NA
J gene: TRBJ1-2
CDR3 length: 12
clone size: NA
CDR3 DNA: TGCGCCAGCAGCTTGGGACAAGATGGCTACACCTTC
CDR3 protein: CASSLGQDGYTF

V gene: TRBV9
D gene: NA
J gene: TRBJ2-2
CDR3 length: 15
clone size: NA
CDR3 DNA: TGTGCCAGCAGCGTAGGAGGCAGAAACACCGGGGAGCTGTTTTTT
CDR3 protein: CASSVGGRNTGELFF

V gene: TRBV10-3
D gene: TRBD1
J gene: TRBJ1-6
CDR3 length: 15
clone size: few
CDR3 DNA: TGTGCCATCAGTGATCAGGACAGGGATGTTTCACCCCTCCACTTT
CDR3 protein: CAISDQDRDVSPLHF

V gene: TRBV5-1
D gene: TRBD2
J gene: TRBJ2-1
CDR3 length: 16
clone size: NA
CDR3 DNA: TGCGCCAGCAGCCCAGCAAGCGGGGGGGCAATGGATGAGCAGTTCTTC
CDR3 protein: CASSPASGGAMDEQFF

V gene: TRBV5-4
D gene: TRBD2
J gene: TRBJ2-3
CDR3 length: 15
clone size: once
CDR3 DNA: TGTGCCAGCAGCTCGGGACTAGCGGGCACAGATACGCAGTATTTT
CDR3 protein: CASSSGLAGTDTQYF

V gene: TRBV30
D gene: NA
J gene: TRBJ1-2
CDR3 length: 12
clone size: few
CDR3 DNA: TGTGCCTGGAGTATACAGACCGGTGGCTACACCTTC
CDR3 protein: CAWSIQTGGYTF

V gene: TRBV11-2
D gene: TRBD2
J gene: TRBJ2-1
CDR3 length: 15
clone size: NA
CDR3 DNA: TGTGCCAGCAGCCCTAGGACTAGCGGGGGCGATGAGCAGTTCTTC
CDR3 protein: CASSPRTSGGDEQFF

V gene: TRBV21-1
D gene: NA
J gene: TRBJ1-2
CDR3 length: 14
clone size: NA
CDR3 DNA: TGTGCCAGCAGCGCCCGGGACAGGGTATTTGGCTACACCTTC
CDR3 protein: CASSARDRVFGYTF

V gene: TRBV3-1/TRBV3-2
D gene: NA
J gene: TRBJ1-1
CDR3 length: 15
clone size: NA
CDR3 DNA: TGTGCCAGCAGCCAAGATGGAGGGGTGGGGACTGAAGCTTTCTTT
CDR3 protein: CASSQDGGVGTEAFF

V gene: TRBV5-1
D gene: NA
J gene: TRBJ2-2
CDR3 length: 14
clone size: NA
CDR3 DNA: TGCGCCAGCAGCAAGACAGGAGACACCGGGGAGCTGTTTTTT
CDR3 protein: CASSKTGDTGELFF

V gene: TRBV4-1
D gene: NA
J gene: TRBJ2-3
CDR3 length: 15
clone size: NA
CDR3 DNA: TGCGCCAGCAGCCATCCAGTAACTAACACAGATACGCAGTATTTT
CDR3 protein: CASSHPVTNTDTQYF

V gene: TRBV25-1
D gene: TRBD1
J gene: TRBJ1-5
CDR3 length: 14
clone size: NA
CDR3 DNA: TGTGCCAGTTCCGTAACAGGGGAAGGTCAGCCCCAGCATTTT
CDR3 protein: CASSVTGEGQPQHF

V gene: TRBV5-1
D gene: NA
J gene: TRBJ1-6
CDR3 length: 13
clone size: NA
CDR3 DNA: TGCGCCAGCAGCTTGGTACAGGATTCACCCCTCCACTTT
CDR3 protein: CASSLVQDSPLHF

V gene: TRBV18
D gene: NA
J gene: TRBJ1-1
CDR3 length: 14
clone size: NA
CDR3 DNA: TGTGCCAGCTCCCCCTTTAGTAAAGTCACTGAAGCTTTCTTT
CDR3 protein: CASSPFSKVTEAFF

V gene: TRBV28
D gene: TRBD2
J gene: TRBJ2-5
CDR3 length: 18
clone size: NA
CDR3 DNA: TGTGCCAGCAGTACCTTCGGGGCTAGCGGGGGGGCAAAAGAGACCCAGTACTTC
CDR3 protein: CASSTFGASGGAKETQYF

V gene: TRBV19
D gene: NA
J gene: TRBJ2-2
CDR3 length: 12
clone size: NA
CDR3 DNA: TGTGCCAGTAGTATAAAAGAGGGGGAGCTGTTTTTT
CDR3 protein: CASSIKEGELFF

V gene: TRBV2
D gene: TRBD1
J gene: TRBJ1-4
CDR3 length: 15
clone size: NA
CDR3 DNA: TGTGCCAGTTCTTCCGGGACAGGGGAGGATGAAAAACTGTTTTTT
CDR3 protein: CASSSGTGEDEKLFF

V gene: TRBV13
D gene: NA
J gene: TRBJ1-1
CDR3 length: 17
clone size: few
CDR3 DNA: TGTGCCAGCAGATACTGGGGGGGTTTTGATAGGAACACTGAAGCTTTCTTT
CDR3 protein: CASRYWGGFDRNTEAFF

V gene: TRBV5-1
D gene: NA
J gene: TRBJ1-4
CDR3 length: 14
clone size: NA
CDR3 DNA: TGCGCCAGCAGAACGGACAGTCCCAGTGAAAAACTGTTTTTT
CDR3 protein: CASRTDSPSEKLFF

V gene: TRBV28
D gene: TRBD1
J gene: TRBJ2-7
CDR3 length: 14
clone size: NA
CDR3 DNA: TGTGCCAGCACCCAGGGACAGAAACCCTACGAGCAGTACTTC
CDR3 protein: CASTQGQKPYEQYF

V gene: TRBV2
D gene: NA
J gene: TRBJ2-5
CDR3 length: 14
clone size: NA
CDR3 DNA: TGTGCCAGCAGCCAATGGCAGGGGAGAGAGACCCAGTACTTC
CDR3 protein: CASSQWQGRETQYF

V gene: TRBV3-1/TRBV3-2
D gene: TRBD1
J gene: TRBJ2-2
CDR3 length: 13
clone size: NA
CDR3 DNA: TGTGCCAGCAGCAAACAGGGGTCCGGGGAGCTGTTTTTT
CDR3 protein: CASSKQGSGELFF

V gene: TRBV5-4
D gene: NA
J gene: TRBJ1-2
CDR3 length: 14
clone size: NA
CDR3 DNA: TGTGCCAGCAGCGCCCCCCGAGGGTACTATGGCTACACCTTC
CDR3 protein: CASSAPRGYYGYTF

V gene: TRBV4-3
D gene: NA
J gene: TRBJ2-3
CDR3 length: 15
clone size: NA
CDR3 DNA: TGCGCCAGCAGCCAAGATATGTTCAGTGCCGATACGCAGTATTTT
CDR3 protein: CASSQDMFSADTQYF

V gene: TRBV18
D gene: TRBD2
J gene: TRBJ2-3
CDR3 length: 15
clone size: NA
CDR3 DNA: TGTGCCAGCTCACCACCCCTAGCGGGTGGAGATACGCAGTATTTT
CDR3 protein: CASSPPLAGGDTQYF

V gene: TRBV2
D gene: NA
J gene: TRBJ2-2
CDR3 length: 14
clone size: NA
CDR3 DNA: TGTGCCAGCACCGGACAGAGGAACACCGGGGAGCTGTTTTTT
CDR3 protein: CASTGQRNTGELFF

V gene: TRBV9
D gene: NA
J gene: TRBJ2-1
CDR3 length: 14
clone size: few
CDR3 DNA: TGTGCCAGCAGCCGCCTGGCAGGGGAAAATGAGCAGTTCTTC
CDR3 protein: CASSRLAGENEQFF

V gene: TRBV9
D gene: NA
J gene: TRBJ2-6
CDR3 length: 15
clone size: NA
CDR3 DNA: TGTGCCAGCAGCGGCAAGCGCTCTGGGGCCAACGTCCTGACTTTC
CDR3 protein: CASSGKRSGANVLTF

V gene: TRBV30
D gene: NA
J gene: TRBJ2-3
CDR3 length: 13
clone size: NA
CDR3 DNA: TGTGCCTGGAGTGTACCCGGGGCAGATACGCAGTATTTT
CDR3 protein: CAWSVPGADTQYF

V gene: TRBV19
D gene: NA
J gene: TRBJ1-6
CDR3 length: 14
clone size: NA
CDR3 DNA: TGTGCCAGTAGTTTAGGGACTGGCGGATCACCCCTCCACTTT
CDR3 protein: CASSLGTGGSPLHF

V gene: TRBV5-1
D gene: TRBD1
J gene: TRBJ1-5
CDR3 length: 16
clone size: few
CDR3 DNA: TGCGCCAGCAGCTTGGAGGGGGCCCATAGCAATCAGCCCCAGCATTTT
CDR3 protein: CASSLEGAHSNQPQHF

V gene: TRBV11-2
D gene: TRBD2
J gene: TRBJ2-1
CDR3 length: 15
clone size: NA
CDR3 DNA: TGTGCCAGCAGCGATAGCGGGGTGCTCTACAATGAGCAGTTCTTC
CDR3 protein: CASSDSGVLYNEQFF

V gene: TRBV2
D gene: TRBD1
J gene: TRBJ1-6
CDR3 length: 12
clone size: NA
CDR3 DNA: TGTGCCGGCACAGGGGGTTCTTCACCCCTCCACTTT
CDR3 protein: CAGTGGSSPLHF

V gene: TRBV4-3
D gene: TRBD1
J gene: TRBJ2-5
CDR3 length: 15
clone size: NA
CDR3 DNA: TGCGCCAGCAGCCAAGGACAGGGTCGGTTGGAGACCCAGTACTTC
CDR3 protein: CASSQGQGRLETQYF